This T cell receptor beta chain comes out of a study of T cell repertoires in cytomegalovirus infection. Background on the study: Use of recently identified HLA-C-restricted and well-studied HLA-B-restricted CMV epitopes was part of the study. Both a matching HLA type and CMV infection were indicated by public TCR beta signatures. Study outcomes and limitations: Ex vivo responses were dominated by HLA-C-restricted CMV-specific TCR beta clonotypes.

To note about this clonotype: Its target is unknown.

Germline V gives CDR1 MDHEN, CDR2 SYDVKM. V was trimmed by 3 bases and J by 1 base, leaving 10 bases between them. The CDR3 runs to 14 residues. Via MiXCR, TCRdb re-called the reads, giving one row per CDR3 protein. The sample includes about 500,000 distinct CDR3 sequences, 30% to 40% seen only once; the top ten take about 17%. The source is a human donor in good health (CMV status not recorded). Some clones in this sample may be carry-over from other donors' samples. This specimen consisted of cultured PBMCs, obtained from culture after CMV antigen stimulation. The chain joins TRBV28 to TRBJ2-7; D not certain. The CDR3: CASSFRLGSYEQYV. The CDR3 DNA reads as TGTGCCAGCAGTTTCCGTCTCGGGTCCTACGAGCAGTACGTC.